This T cell receptor (beta chain) comes out of a study of beta chain features in type 1 diabetes. Findings and limits, study-wide: Healthy donors had naive, central memory and Treg TCRB repertoires that appeared less similar than those seen among patients. These data did not resolve whether HLA type affects TCRB rearrangement. Moderate yet significant TCRB CDR3 shortening was seen in Type 1 diabetes patients in all four CD4+ subsets.

Comment on this clone: Its specificity is unknown.

The authors took one heparinised blood draw, averaging roughly 120 mL, from each donor. The CDR3 loop spans 14 amino acids. CDR1 is SEHNR, CDR2 FQNEAQ, per germline (reference sequence). Trimming took 3 bases from V and 0 from J, leaving 8 bases between them. Every bit of the isolated RNA underwent reverse transcription, so sequencing read expressed TCRB transcripts. Generated by immunoSEQ multiplex PCR, the TCRdb table keeps only in-frame clones and is missing some. The sample shows around 360,000 clones, 10% to 15% of them seen only once. This receptor was taken from a woman aged 18-35 years with type 1 diabetes. The chain carries TRBV7-9 and TRBJ1-1, with D unresolved. Sequenced material: naive CD4+ T cells from blood. For the CDR3, the DNA is TGTGCCAGCAGCTTTGGCGGAATGAACACTGAAGCTTTCTTT. Its translation: CASSFGGMNTEAFF.